This T cell receptor (beta chain) derives from a study of control samples from healthy donors and cancer patients. The sample holds one count of this clone. Germline lookup yields CDR1 SGHNT and CDR2 YYREEE (reference sequence). This CDR3 comprises 13 residues. V lost 8 bases and J lost 3, with 14 bases in between. Using immunoSEQ multiplex PCR, the repertoire was profiled, and TCRdb retains in-frame clones only, with some absent. Of over 50,000 clones listed, roughly 86% were seen once; the top ten hold around 3.8%. The TCR sequence derives from a man in his fifties or sixties in good health. Sequencing was done on a sample of blood. The V and J genes are TRBV5-4 and TRBJ2-5; possibly TRBD1 for D (5 bases). In DNA, the CDR3 is TGTGCCAGTACGCAGGGTGGCGAAGAGACCCAGTACTTC. Encoded protein: CASTQGGEETQYF. Full variable domain (rest looked up from reference TRBV5-4 and TRBJ2-5): ETGVTQSPTHLIKTRGQQVTLRCSSQSGHNTVSWYQQALGQGPQFIFQYYREEENGRGNFPPRFSGLQFPNYSSELNVNALELDDSALYLCASTQGGEETQYFGPGTRLLVL.